The rows below give T cell receptor beta chains drawn from one sample of a study of high-grade serous ovarian cancer treatment subgroups. Assay: immunoSEQ multiplex PCR; the TCRdb copy retains only in-frame clones and omits some. This table holds 2,500 to 3,500 clones, roughly 87% found once. The sequencing sample was made of tumor tissue. These receptors were obtained from a human donor with high-grade serous ovarian cancer. Each CDR3 is given with its conserved first and last residue. Fields, in order: V gene, J gene, D gene, clone size, CDR3 protein, CDR3 DNA. The D gene is left open where the match is weak. Not every row has a clone size; where given, it reads once, few, many or a size class.

TRBV5-1	TRBJ1-2	NA	NA	CASSLEANNPYGYTF	TGCGCCAGCAGCTTGGAGGCAAACAACCCTTATGGCTACACCTTC
TRBV6-1	TRBJ2-5	NA	NA	CASSEAPGAGETQYF	TGTGCCAGCAGTGAAGCTCCGGGGGCTGGAGAGACCCAGTACTTC
TRBV5-1	TRBJ1-2	NA	NA	CASSLEGGGYGYTF	TGCGCCAGCAGCTTAGAGGGCGGTGGCTATGGCTACACCTTC
TRBV6-4	TRBJ1-5	TRBD1	NA	CASSDYNPGQGTRTGNQPQHF	TGTGCCAGCAGTGACTATAATCCGGGACAGGGGACCAGGACCGGCAATCAGCCCCAGCATTTT
TRBV7-2	TRBJ1-5	NA	NA	CASSLEGTFNQPQHF	TGTGCCAGCAGCTTAGAAGGCACGTTCAATCAGCCCCAGCATTTT
TRBV5-1	TRBJ2-3	NA	NA	CASSPQTTATDTQYF	TGCGCCAGCAGCCCCCAAACGACCGCAACAGATACGCAGTATTTT
TRBV5-1	TRBJ2-7	TRBD2	NA	CASSGGLAGSYEQYF	TGCGCCAGCAGCGGGGGACTAGCGGGTTCCTACGAGCAGTACTTC
TRBV28	TRBJ2-5	NA	NA	CASSRKETQYF	TGTGCCAGCAGTCGGAAAGAGACCCAGTACTTC
TRBV5-5	TRBJ1-5	NA	NA	CASSSPRPQHF	TGTGCCAGCAGCTCCCCCCGGCCCCAGCATTTT
TRBV5-1	TRBJ2-3	TRBD2	NA	CASSLTGAGGTDTQYF	TGCGCCAGCAGCCTTACGGGCGCGGGAGGCACAGATACGCAGTATTTT
TRBV11-2	TRBJ2-1	TRBD2	NA	CASRMTSGRANNEQFF	TGTGCCAGCAGGATGACTAGCGGGAGGGCCAACAATGAGCAGTTCTTC
TRBV11-2	TRBJ2-2	TRBD2	NA	CASSIASGEKDAGELFF	TGTGCCAGCAGCATCGCTAGCGGGGAGAAAGACGCCGGGGAGCTGTTTTTT
TRBV27	TRBJ2-1	NA	NA	CASSSNRYNEQFF	TGTGCCAGCAGTTCTAACCGCTACAATGAGCAGTTCTTC
TRBV25-1	TRBJ2-1	TRBD2	NA	CASSELASGRVNEQFF	TGTGCCAGCAGTGAATTAGCTAGCGGGAGAGTCAATGAGCAGTTCTTC
TRBV7-8	TRBJ2-7	NA	NA	CASSPHIGEQYF	TGTGCCAGCAGCCCCCACATCGGAGAGCAGTACTTC
TRBV2	TRBJ2-2	NA	few	CASSGASVGAGELFF	TGTGCCAGCTCGGGGGCTAGCGTAGGAGCCGGGGAGCTGTTTTTT
TRBV4-2	TRBJ2-7	NA	NA	CASRVGGDAYEQYF	TGTGCCAGCAGGGTGGGGGGTGACGCGTACGAGCAGTACTTC
TRBV6-5	TRBJ2-7	NA	NA	CASSPGPPREQYF	TGTGCCAGCAGCCCCGGGCCCCCGAGGGAGCAGTACTTC
TRBV5-1	TRBJ2-3	NA	once	CASSLNISEGPAGPDTQYF	TGCGCCAGCAGCCTGAACATTTCGGAGGGCCCGGCGGGCCCAGATACGCAGTATTTT
TRBV5-6	TRBJ2-1	NA	NA	CASRGPGHNEQFF	TGTGCCAGCAGGGGTCCAGGCCACAATGAGCAGTTCTTC
TRBV20-1	TRBJ1-1	TRBD1	few	CSATGQVKAFF	TGCAGTGCAACCGGACAGGTCAAAGCTTTCTTT
TRBV9	TRBJ2-1	NA	once	CASSVGGGPGDPYNEQFF	TGTGCCAGCAGCGTAGGTGGAGGTCCCGGGGACCCCTACAATGAGCAGTTCTTC
TRBV18	TRBJ2-2	NA	NA	CASSPPTSPTGELFF	TGTGCCAGCTCACCCCCGACTAGTCCGACCGGGGAGCTGTTTTTT
TRBV29-1	TRBJ2-3	NA	NA	CSVPATGTDTQYF	TGCAGCGTACCCGCGACAGGAACAGATACGCAGTATTTT
TRBV5-4	TRBJ1-1	NA	NA	CAIEDRMNTEAFF	TGTGCCATCGAAGACAGAATGAACACTGAAGCTTTCTTT
TRBV7-2	TRBJ2-7	NA	few	CASSTGQPYEQYF	TGTGCCAGCAGCACAGGACAGCCCTACGAGCAGTACTTC
TRBV4-2	TRBJ2-5	TRBD2	NA	CASSPWVLAGVIPQETQYF	TGTGCCAGCAGCCCCTGGGTGCTAGCGGGAGTAATCCCCCAAGAGACCCAGTACTTC
TRBV29-1	TRBJ2-5	TRBD1	NA	CSVEPRTGVGETQYF	TGCAGCGTTGAACCCCGGACAGGGGTAGGGGAGACCCAGTACTTC